A single sample gave rise to the 10 T cell receptor beta chains below, sequenced in a study of blood T cell repertoires in COVID-19. Libraries were prepared by immunoSEQ multiplex PCR; TCRdb keeps only in-frame clonotypes and omits some of them. The sample yields about 160,000 clones, more than 70% seen once. The sample taken for sequencing was peripheral blood. Receptor source: a woman older than 75 with active or convalescent COVID-19.

V gene TRBV3-1 (or the pseudogene TRBV3-2) combines with J gene TRBJ1-2, with TRBD1 as a possible D gene (6 bases). V was shortened by 4 bases and J by 8 bases, with 14 bases between the two germline ends. CDR3 length: 13 amino acids. Germline V CDR1 and CDR2: LGHDT, YNNKEL (reference sequence). The CDR3 region has the DNA TGTGCCAGCAGCCTGGACAGATCCGTCGGCTACACCTTC. It is translated as CASSLDRSVGYTF.

V is TRBV19 and J is TRBJ1-5; D gene uncertain. The CDR3 covers 14 residues. Germline V lookup: CDR1 LNHDA, CDR2 SQIVND (reference sequence). The V end lost 0 bases, the J end lost 3 bases, and 6 bases lay between the germline ends. The CDR3 DNA reads TGTGCCAGTAGTATAGATAGTATCAATCAGCCCCAGCATTTT. Translating gives CASSIDSINQPQHF.

The chain carries TRBV28 and TRBJ2-3; 14 bases align to TRBD2. The V segment lost 6 bases and the J segment 2 bases; nucleotides outside the gene matches: 7. The germline V gene has CDR1 MDHEN and CDR2 SYDVKM. CDR3 length equals 17 residues. CDR3 sequence reads: CASSSGTSGRFTDTQYF. The CDR3 DNA is TGTGCCAGCAGCTCCGGGACTAGCGGGAGATTCACAGATACGCAGTATTTT. The full variable domain, with the rest looked up from reference TRBV28 and TRBJ2-3, is DVKVTQSSRYLVKRTGEKVFLECVQDMDHENMFWYRQDPGLGLRLIYFSYDVKMKEKGDIPEGYSVSREKKERFSLILESASTNQTSMYLCASSSGTSGRFTDTQYFGPGTRLTVL.

The gene calls are TRBV6-5 and TRBJ1-5; TRBD1 is a possible D gene (5 bases). The CDR3 is 15 residues long. Trimming took off 7 bases at V and 4 bases at J, with 17 bases between the two ends. CDR1 is MNHEY and CDR2 is SVGAGI in the germline V gene. The CDR3 region is CASTPVVGGNQPQHF. In DNA, the CDR3 is TGTGCCAGCACTCCTGTGGTGGGGGGGAATCAGCCCCAGCATTTT.

The chain has TRBV7-2 and TRBJ1-5; 8 bases line up with TRBD1. The CDR3 extends over 14 amino acids. The junction had 9 bases not matched to a gene; V was cut back by 5 bases and J by 9 bases. In germline, CDR1 is SGHTA, CDR2 FQGNSA. CDR3 sequence reads: CASSLKYRGVPQHF. DNA for the CDR3: TGTGCCAGCAGCCTAAAATACAGGGGGGTGCCCCAGCATTTT.

The chain is built from TRBV7-3 and TRBJ2-1; tentatively, D is TRBD2 (6 bases). Germline lookup yields CDR1 SGHTA and CDR2 FQGTGA. This CDR3 spans 15 amino acids. The germline V and J ends were trimmed by 4 bases and 0 bases, with 10 bases remaining between them. The CDR3: CASSSSGVSYNEQFF. DNA of the CDR3: TGTGCCAGCAGCTCGTCGGGGGTCTCCTACAATGAGCAGTTCTTC. Combining the CDR3 with reference TRBV7-3 and TRBJ2-1 gives the whole variable domain GAGVSQTPSNKVTEKGKYVELRCDPISGHTALYWYRQSLGQGPEFLIYFQGTGAADDSGLPNDRFFAVRPEGSVSTLKIQRTERGDSAVYLCASSSSGVSYNEQFFGPGTRLTVL.

The chain employs TRBV10-1 and TRBJ2-5; 8 bases fit TRBD2. Trimming removed 3 bases from V and 1 base from J; junction bases left unmatched: 4. Germline V CDR1 and CDR2: WNHNN, SYGVQD (reference sequence). The CDR3 totals 15 residues. The CDR3 DNA follows: TGCGCCAGCAGTGACTATAGCGGGATCCAAGAGACCCAGTACTTC. Residues: CASSDYSGIQETQYF.

The chain has TRBV6-5 and TRBJ2-5; D gene uncertain. The CDR3 has 15 residues. With 0 bases removed from V and 3 bases from J, the gap between germline ends came to 11 bases. Looked up from germline, CDR1 is MNHEY and CDR2 is SVGAGI. CDR3: CASSYSITGKETQYF. The CDR3 DNA is TGTGCCAGCAGTTACTCGATAACGGGTAAAGAGACCCAGTACTTC.

The V gene is TRBV7-9, the J gene TRBJ2-7, with 8 bases lining up with TRBD1. Looked up from germline, CDR1 is SEHNR and CDR2 is FQNEAQ (reference sequence). CDR3 length: 13 amino acids. The ends lost 5 bases at V and 3 bases at J; junction bases unmatched: 3. The CDR3 protein is CASSHGTGYEQYF. As DNA, the CDR3 is TGTGCCAGCAGCCACGGGACAGGCTACGAGCAGTACTTC.

The chain links TRBV24-1 to TRBJ2-1; TRBD2 agrees at 9 bases. The CDR3 runs 17 residues. Germline V gives CDR1 KGHDR, CDR2 SFDVKD. Unmatched junction bases numbered 14, after V lost 4 bases and J lost 8 bases. The CDR3 here is CATSEGKGLAVRDEQFF. CDR3 nucleotides: TGTGCCACCAGTGAGGGGAAGGGACTAGCAGTTAGGGATGAGCAGTTCTTC.